This TCR beta chain derives from a study of T-cell reconstitution after alpha-beta-depleted transplantation in children. Germline assignment: CDR1 SGHTA and CDR2 FQGNSA. The V end was cut by 3 bases, the J end by 5 bases, with 14 bases between. CDR3 length equals 15 residues. Unique molecular identifiers tagged the TCRbeta library. TCRdb fed the PCR reads into MiXCR, producing one record per CDR3 protein. The repertoire holds approximately 590,000 distinct CDR3 sequences, roughly a tenth seen once, with roughly 4% in the top ten. The table lists this clonotype with many counts. The rearrangement links TRBV7-2 to TRBJ2-4, with D possibly TRBD1 on 6 matching bases. The starting material was PBMCs from the stem cell graft donor, obtained from the stem cell graft. The sequence was obtained from a human donor who donated a stem cell graft to a child with acute myeloid leukemia. The CDR3 bases are TGTGCCAGCAGCTTGACCAGGACAGCTCAAAACATTCAGTACTTC. Its translation: CASSLTRTAQNIQYF. Full variable domain (outside the CDR3, taken from reference TRBV7-2 and TRBJ2-4): GAGVSQSPSNKVTEKGKDVELRCDPISGHTALYWYRQSLGQGLEFLIYFQGNSAPDKSGLPSDRFSAERTGGSVSTLTIQRTQQEDSAVYLCASSLTRTAQNIQYFGAGTRLSVL.